The next 3 T cell receptor beta chains were all read from a single sample in a study of cytotoxic CD8 clonotypes in ibrutinib-treated CLL. TCRdb's table, derived via immunoSEQ multiplex PCR, lists solely in-frame clones and lacks some. The table lists around 42,000 clones, 50% to 80% of them singletons. Sequences were derived from PBMCs, sampled after 24 months of ibrutinib treatment. These receptors all come from a human donor with chronic lymphocytic leukemia.

J is TRBJ2-7 and V is TRBV5-1; D gene unclear. Germline lookup yields CDR1 SGHRS and CDR2 YFSETQ. There are 14 residues in the CDR3. V was cut by 2 bases and J by 0 bases, with 9 bases left in between. The CDR3 reads CASSLLGTSYEQYF. Written as DNA, the CDR3 is TGCGCCAGCAGCTTATTAGGTACCTCCTACGAGCAGTACTTC.

This chain uses TRBV5-1 with TRBJ2-7; the D gene is possibly TRBD1 (6 bases). V was shortened by 0 bases and J by 4 bases, with 11 bases between the two germline ends. CDR1 and CDR2 from the germline V gene are SGHRS and YFSETQ. This CDR3 spans 14 amino acids. Here the CDR3 DNA reads TGCGCCAGCAGCTTGGGGGGGCTCCTTTACGAGCAGTACTTC. The encoded protein is CASSLGGLLYEQYF.

This sequence joins TRBV28 and TRBJ1-4, with TRBD1 as a possible D gene (6 bases). The length of the CDR3 is 17 residues. The germline V gene encodes CDR1 MDHEN and CDR2 SYDVKM. With 3 bases removed from V and 7 bases from J, the gap between germline ends came to 21 bases. CDR3 region: CASSLRQVFLLSEKLFF. CDR3 DNA sequence: TGTGCCAGCAGTTTGAGACAGGTTTTCCTTTTGAGTGAAAAACTGTTTTTT.